This T cell receptor beta chain originates from a study of beta chain features in type 1 diabetes. Study results and limitations: Naive, central memory and regulatory TCRB repertoires appeared more similar among patients than healthy donors.

Details on this clone: No antigen is known for it.

There was one heparinised blood draw per donor, averaging approximately 120 mL. CDR3 length: 16 amino acids. Per the germline V gene, CDR1 is MDHEN and CDR2 is SYDVKM. V shed 7 bases and J shed 2 bases, with 19 bases lying between them. Reverse transcription of all isolated RNA meant that expressed TCRB transcripts were sequenced. Here immunoSEQ multiplex PCR was the method, and the copy in TCRdb shows in-frame clones only, minus some. The sample shows under 900,000 clones, roughly 15% of them seen only once. This chain links TRBV28 with TRBJ2-3; D not certain. Material for sequencing was naive CD4+ T cells from blood. This clonotype was sampled from a woman under 30 in good health. CDR3 bases: TGTGCCAGCAAATCCCGAAGTATGGTTTTCACAGATACGCAGTATTTT. It codes for CASKSRSMVFTDTQYF.